These T cell receptor beta chains were read from a single sample in a study of blood T cell repertoires in COVID-19. Using immunoSEQ multiplex PCR, the repertoire was profiled, and TCRdb retains in-frame clones only, with some absent. In the table there are 60,000 to 85,000 clones, over 75% of which are singletons. Source material: peripheral blood. These receptors were collected from a woman over 75 with active or convalescent COVID-19. The CDR3 runs from the conserved cysteine through the conserved F or W. Each record gives: J gene, D gene, clone size, V gene, CDR3 protein, CDR3 DNA. The D gene is left open where the match is weak. Clone size is not always given. Where it is, it says once, few, many or a class for expanded clones.

j_call: TRBJ2-7; d_call: .; clone_size: .; v_call: TRBV7-2; cdr3_aa: CASSPQTGFDEQYF; cdr3_nt: TGTGCCAGCAGCCCACAGACGGGATTTGACGAGCAGTACTTC
j_call: TRBJ1-2; d_call: .; clone_size: .; v_call: TRBV14; cdr3_aa: CASSQVSPGGAGYTF; cdr3_nt: TGTGCCAGCAGCCAAGTGTCGCCCGGAGGGGCCGGCTACACCTTC
j_call: TRBJ2-7; d_call: TRBD1; clone_size: once; v_call: TRBV28; cdr3_aa: CASSSFGTGAYEQYF; cdr3_nt: TGTGCCAGCAGTTCCTTCGGGACAGGGGCCTACGAGCAGTACTTC
j_call: TRBJ2-7; d_call: .; clone_size: .; v_call: TRBV5-6; cdr3_aa: CASSLAGGNYEQYF; cdr3_nt: TGTGCCAGCAGCTTGGCAGGCGGGAACTACGAGCAGTACTTC
j_call: TRBJ1-1; d_call: TRBD1; clone_size: .; v_call: TRBV27; cdr3_aa: CASSPLRTGKGVAEAFF; cdr3_nt: TGTGCCAGCAGTCCACTAAGGACAGGTAAGGGGGTCGCTGAAGCTTTCTTT
j_call: TRBJ2-2; d_call: TRBD2; clone_size: .; v_call: TRBV10-3; cdr3_aa: CAISGLAGGLGTGELFF; cdr3_nt: TGTGCCATCAGTGGACTAGCGGGGGGGCTGGGCACCGGGGAGCTGTTTTTT
j_call: TRBJ1-6; d_call: .; clone_size: .; v_call: TRBV5-5; cdr3_aa: CASSFTGISPLHF; cdr3_nt: TGTGCCAGCAGCTTTACAGGGATTTCACCCCTCCACTTT
j_call: TRBJ1-6; d_call: .; clone_size: .; v_call: TRBV27; cdr3_aa: CASSIGVTNSPLHF; cdr3_nt: TGTGCCAGCAGTATCGGGGTCACTAATTCACCCCTCCACTTT
j_call: TRBJ2-1; d_call: .; clone_size: .; v_call: TRBV5-4; cdr3_aa: CASSLMGGLEQFF; cdr3_nt: TGTGCCAGCAGCTTGATGGGGGGTCTTGAGCAGTTCTTC
j_call: TRBJ1-1; d_call: .; clone_size: .; v_call: TRBV7-2; cdr3_aa: CASSRQVSEAFF; cdr3_nt: TGTGCCAGCAGCCGACAGGTTTCTGAAGCTTTCTTT
j_call: TRBJ2-7; d_call: TRBD1; clone_size: .; v_call: TRBV9; cdr3_aa: CASSPQGAVIYEQYF; cdr3_nt: TGTGCCAGCAGCCCACAGGGGGCGGTTATCTACGAGCAGTACTTC
j_call: TRBJ2-7; d_call: TRBD2; clone_size: few; v_call: TRBV6-2/TRBV6-3; cdr3_aa: CASSYPGLAKYEQYF; cdr3_nt: TGTGCCAGCAGTTACCCAGGACTAGCGAAATACGAGCAGTACTTC
j_call: TRBJ1-5; d_call: TRBD1; clone_size: .; v_call: TRBV6-5; cdr3_aa: CASRTGLGQPQHF; cdr3_nt: TGTGCCAGCAGGACAGGGTTGGGGCAGCCCCAGCATTTT
j_call: TRBJ1-3; d_call: .; clone_size: few; v_call: TRBV7-2; cdr3_aa: CASSLSAGRSGNTIYF; cdr3_nt: TGTGCCAGCAGCTTATCAGCAGGGCGCTCTGGAAACACCATATATTTT
j_call: TRBJ1-1; d_call: TRBD1; clone_size: .; v_call: TRBV2; cdr3_aa: CASTQGVNTEAFF; cdr3_nt: TGTGCCAGCACACAGGGGGTGAACACTGAAGCTTTCTTT
j_call: TRBJ2-3; d_call: .; clone_size: once; v_call: TRBV9; cdr3_aa: CASSVDWTGTDTQYF; cdr3_nt: TGTGCCAGCAGCGTAGATTGGACAGGCACAGATACGCAGTATTTT
j_call: TRBJ2-7; d_call: TRBD1; clone_size: .; v_call: TRBV4-3; cdr3_aa: CASSQDRFGTGNYEQYF; cdr3_nt: TGCGCCAGCAGCCAAGATCGTTTCGGGACAGGTAACTACGAGCAGTACTTC
j_call: TRBJ1-3; d_call: .; clone_size: .; v_call: TRBV10-3; cdr3_aa: CAISEILTPIYF; cdr3_nt: TGTGCCATCAGTGAGATTCTCACTCCCATATATTTT
j_call: TRBJ1-4; d_call: TRBD1; clone_size: once; v_call: TRBV9; cdr3_aa: CASSNRGLGEKLFF; cdr3_nt: TGTGCCAGCAGTAACAGGGGTCTGGGCGAAAAACTGTTTTTT
j_call: TRBJ2-5; d_call: .; clone_size: .; v_call: TRBV7-3; cdr3_aa: CASSFKGVETQYF; cdr3_nt: TGTGCCAGCAGCTTTAAGGGGGTAGAGACCCAGTACTTC
j_call: TRBJ1-1; d_call: .; clone_size: .; v_call: TRBV9; cdr3_aa: CASSSWGDTEAFF; cdr3_nt: TGTGCCAGCAGCTCCTGGGGAGACACTGAAGCTTTCTTT
j_call: TRBJ2-2; d_call: TRBD1; clone_size: few; v_call: TRBV28; cdr3_aa: CASSFWGQGWDTGELFF; cdr3_nt: TGTGCCAGCAGTTTCTGGGGACAGGGTTGGGACACCGGGGAGCTGTTTTTT
j_call: TRBJ2-5; d_call: .; clone_size: .; v_call: TRBV13; cdr3_aa: CASSRSRQETQYF; cdr3_nt: TGTGCCAGCAGTCGGTCTAGGCAAGAGACCCAGTACTTC
j_call: TRBJ2-1; d_call: TRBD2; clone_size: .; v_call: TRBV7-2; cdr3_aa: CASTLAGVYNEQFF; cdr3_nt: TGTGCCAGCACCCTCGCGGGGGTATACAATGAGCAGTTCTTC
j_call: TRBJ1-6; d_call: .; clone_size: .; v_call: TRBV18; cdr3_aa: CASSPPGQTNSPLHF; cdr3_nt: TGTGCCAGCTCACCACCTGGACAGACTAATTCACCCCTCCACTTT
j_call: TRBJ2-1; d_call: TRBD2; clone_size: .; v_call: TRBV9; cdr3_aa: CASSVVADTRGNEQFF; cdr3_nt: TGTGCCAGCAGCGTAGTAGCAGACACGCGGGGGAATGAGCAGTTCTTC
j_call: TRBJ2-5; d_call: TRBD1; clone_size: .; v_call: TRBV10-3; cdr3_aa: CAITRDSQETQYF; cdr3_nt: TGTGCCATCACCCGGGACAGCCAAGAGACCCAGTACTTC
j_call: TRBJ2-7; d_call: .; clone_size: .; v_call: TRBV3-1/TRBV3-2; cdr3_aa: CASSPLYEQYF; cdr3_nt: TGTGCCAGCAGCCCCCTTTACGAGCAGTACTTC
j_call: TRBJ1-2; d_call: .; clone_size: .; v_call: TRBV7-3; cdr3_aa: CASSLSGDGYTF; cdr3_nt: TGTGCCAGCAGCCTATCGGGGGATGGCTACACCTTC
j_call: TRBJ1-2; d_call: .; clone_size: .; v_call: TRBV14; cdr3_aa: CASSQGGGSPYGYTF; cdr3_nt: TGTGCCAGCAGCCAAGGGGGGGGCAGCCCCTATGGCTACACCTTC
j_call: TRBJ1-4; d_call: .; clone_size: .; v_call: TRBV12-3/TRBV12-4; cdr3_aa: CASQRGAGEKLFF; cdr3_nt: TGTGCCAGCCAAAGGGGTGCCGGTGAAAAACTGTTTTTT
j_call: TRBJ1-4; d_call: TRBD1; clone_size: .; v_call: TRBV19; cdr3_aa: CASSPTDRGEKLFF; cdr3_nt: TGTGCCAGTAGTCCCACTGACAGGGGTGAAAAACTGTTTTTT
j_call: TRBJ2-3; d_call: TRBD1; clone_size: .; v_call: TRBV3-1/TRBV3-2; cdr3_aa: CASSHKGGTGGSADTQYF; cdr3_nt: TGTGCCAGCAGCCACAAAGGAGGGACAGGGGGTTCAGCAGATACGCAGTATTTT
j_call: TRBJ2-2; d_call: .; clone_size: once; v_call: TRBV15; cdr3_aa: CATSSNAGRNTGELFF; cdr3_nt: TGTGCCACCAGCAGTAACGCGGGGAGGAACACCGGGGAGCTGTTTTTT
j_call: TRBJ2-5; d_call: .; clone_size: .; v_call: TRBV5-4; cdr3_aa: CASSLRLGGSETQYF; cdr3_nt: TGTGCCAGCAGCTTGCGTCTGGGAGGCTCAGAGACCCAGTACTTC
j_call: TRBJ1-2; d_call: .; clone_size: .; v_call: TRBV6-2/TRBV6-3; cdr3_aa: CASSPGQFYGYTF; cdr3_nt: TGTGCCAGCAGCCCCGGACAGTTCTATGGCTACACCTTC
j_call: TRBJ2-3; d_call: TRBD1; clone_size: .; v_call: TRBV6-5; cdr3_aa: CASSYSGTGGPDTQYF; cdr3_nt: TGTGCCAGCAGTTACTCGGGGACAGGGGGCCCAGATACGCAGTATTTT
j_call: TRBJ2-1; d_call: .; clone_size: .; v_call: TRBV4-3; cdr3_aa: CASSQDGVEPGVEQFF; cdr3_nt: TGCGCCAGCAGCCAAGATGGGGTGGAGCCGGGGGTTGAGCAGTTCTTC
j_call: TRBJ2-7; d_call: TRBD2; clone_size: .; v_call: TRBV9; cdr3_aa: CASSVFSGGSYEQYF; cdr3_nt: TGTGCCAGCAGCGTGTTTAGCGGGGGCTCCTACGAGCAGTACTTC
j_call: TRBJ2-1; d_call: TRBD1; clone_size: .; v_call: TRBV10-3; cdr3_aa: CAISASGSYSGTGGNEQFF; cdr3_nt: TGTGCCATCAGTGCCTCCGGTAGTTATTCCGGGACAGGCGGCAATGAGCAGTTCTTC
j_call: TRBJ2-5; d_call: .; clone_size: .; v_call: TRBV29-1; cdr3_aa: CSVGVSGAGETQYF; cdr3_nt: TGCAGCGTTGGGGTCTCAGGGGCCGGGGAGACCCAGTACTTC